The rows below give T cell receptor beta chains drawn from one sample of a study of blood T cell repertoires in COVID-19. Repertoires were generated with immunoSEQ multiplex PCR, while TCRdb's copy carries only in-frame clones and drops some. The sample holds about 210,000 clones, 84% seen once. What was sequenced was peripheral blood. Every receptor here comes from a woman in her forties or fifties with active or convalescent COVID-19. CDR3s include the opening cysteine and the closing phenylalanine or tryptophan. D genes are given only for firm matches. Expanded clones are given a class, and other clones once, few, many or no size at all.

d_gene	v_gene	abundance	j_gene	len	CDR3nt	CDR3aa
.	TRBV7-2	.	TRBJ2-5	16	TGTGCCAGCAGCTTAGCTTCCAGGGTCTCGGGAGAGACCCAGTACTTC	CASSLASRVSGETQYF
.	TRBV12-3/TRBV12-4	.	TRBJ1-6	12	TGTGCCAGCAGTTACAGTAATTCACCCCTCCACTTT	CASSYSNSPLHF
.	TRBV7-9	once	TRBJ2-2	16	TGTGCCAGCCCCCGAGAGAGGGGGGGAAACACCGGGGAGCTGTTTTTT	CASPRERGGNTGELFF
.	TRBV3-1/TRBV3-2	once	TRBJ1-2	13	TGTGCCAGCAGCCGAGGGATGGACTATGGCTACACCTTC	CASSRGMDYGYTF
.	TRBV2	.	TRBJ1-2	12	TGTGCCAGCAGCGGCGGGGGGATTGGCTACACCTTC	CASSGGGIGYTF
TRBD2	TRBV29-1	.	TRBJ2-3	15	TGCAGCGTTGGGTTAGTAGCGGGAGGCACAGATACGCAGTATTTT	CSVGLVAGGTDTQYF
.	TRBV2	.	TRBJ1-2	16	TGTGCCAGCAGTAAAGGGGACGGTACAGGGAACTATGGCTACACCTTC	CASSKGDGTGNYGYTF
TRBD1	TRBV28	few	TRBJ1-2	16	TGTGCCAGCAGGGAGGGGACAGCTGTTGTCGACTATGGCTACACCTTC	CASREGTAVVDYGYTF
.	TRBV28	.	TRBJ1-5	14	TGTGCCAGCAGTTTACCCCGAGGCAATCAGCCCCAGCATTTT	CASSLPRGNQPQHF
.	TRBV5-6	.	TRBJ2-2	16	TGTGCCAGCAGCTTTTACGGCAGGGCAGGCACCGGGGAGCTGTTTTTT	CASSFYGRAGTGELFF
TRBD1	TRBV5-6	.	TRBJ2-7	14	TGTGCCAGCAGCGCACCGGGACAGTGGATCGAGCAGTACTTC	CASSAPGQWIEQYF
TRBD1	TRBV6-6	.	TRBJ1-2	13	TGTGCCAGCCGGGACAGGGGGCCGGATGGCTACACCTTC	CASRDRGPDGYTF
TRBD1	TRBV3-1/TRBV3-2	.	TRBJ1-1	17	TGTGCCAGCAGCCACATACGAGACAGGGGGTCGGGGTCTGAAGCTTTCTTT	CASSHIRDRGSGSEAFF
TRBD2	TRBV28	few	TRBJ2-7	14	TGTGCCAGCCAAGAGGGAGGGAGCTCCTACGAGCAGTACTTC	CASQEGGSSYEQYF
TRBD1	TRBV6-5	.	TRBJ1-1	15	TGTGCCAGCAGTTACTCGGGACAGCCGAACACTGAAGCTTTCTTT	CASSYSGQPNTEAFF
.	TRBV7-9	.	TRBJ2-3	14	TGTGCCAGCAGCTTAATCCCCGGGACAGATACGCAGTATTTT	CASSLIPGTDTQYF
.	TRBV18	.	TRBJ1-1	13	TGTGCCAGCTCACCACAGGGGTGGACTGAAGCTTTCTTT	CASSPQGWTEAFF
TRBD1	TRBV27	.	TRBJ2-3	17	TGTGCCAGCACTCAACTCAGGGGGCGTTTCTTCGCAGATACGCAGTATTTT	CASTQLRGRFFADTQYF
TRBD2	TRBV6-8	.	TRBJ2-1	15	TGTGCCAGCAGGCGTCCCCGGGAGGAAGGGAATGAGCAGTTCTTC	CASRRPREEGNEQFF
.	TRBV7-2	.	TRBJ2-3	13	TGTGCCAGCAGCTTCGGAGGATCAGATACGCAGTATTTT	CASSFGGSDTQYF
.	TRBV12-3/TRBV12-4	.	TRBJ1-2	13	TGTGCCAGCAGTCCGACCGCGGGGGGGTCCTCCACCTTC	CASSPTAGGSSTF
.	TRBV19	few	TRBJ2-7	15	TGTGCCAGTAGTATAGTTGGAGGGCCGGTTAACGAGCAGTACTTC	CASSIVGGPVNEQYF
.	TRBV5-5	.	TRBJ2-7	16	TGTGCCAGCAGCCCAAACCCGGGACTTTCAACCTACGAGCAGTACTTC	CASSPNPGLSTYEQYF
.	TRBV28	.	TRBJ1-2	13	TGTGCCAGCAGTTTAGAGGAGGGCTATGGCTACACCTTC	CASSLEEGYGYTF
.	TRBV12-3/TRBV12-4	.	TRBJ1-1	13	TGTGCCAGCAGTAGGCAGGGCCGAACTGAAGCTTTCTTT	CASSRQGRTEAFF
.	TRBV3-1/TRBV3-2	once	TRBJ1-2	15	TGTGCCAGCAGCCAAGATTACGGTAGGGAGGATGGCTACACCTTC	CASSQDYGREDGYTF
TRBD1	TRBV15	.	TRBJ1-4	15	TGTGCCACCAGCTCTGGGGACAGTGTGGGTGAAAAACTGTTTTTT	CATSSGDSVGEKLFF
TRBD1	TRBV7-7	.	TRBJ1-4	16	TGTGCCAGCAGCCAGGGCGGAGGACAGGGGACGGAAAAACTGTTTTTT	CASSQGGGQGTEKLFF
.	TRBV19	.	TRBJ1-6	14	TGTGCCAGTAGTATAGACACCGGGGGTTCACCCCTCCACTTT	CASSIDTGGSPLHF
.	TRBV12-3/TRBV12-4	.	TRBJ1-2	12	TGTGCCAGCAGTCCCAGAGGACAATCCTGCACCTTC	CASSPRGQSCTF
TRBD2	TRBV5-1	.	TRBJ2-1	16	TGCGCCAGCAGCTTGGGGACGGGAGGGGCCTACAATGAGCAGTTCTTC	CASSLGTGGAYNEQFF
.	TRBV19	.	TRBJ2-5	15	TGTGCCAGTAGTCCATCGGGACTTGGGGGAGAGACCCAGTACTTC	CASSPSGLGGETQYF
TRBD2	TRBV11-2	.	TRBJ2-5	16	TGTGCCAGCAGCTTAGGACTAGCGGGGGACCAAGAGACCCAGTACTTC	CASSLGLAGDQETQYF
TRBD1	TRBV28	few	TRBJ1-6	15	TGTGCCAGCAGCTCCCCGGGACAGGGTTATTCACCCCTCCACTTT	CASSSPGQGYSPLHF
.	TRBV6-5	.	TRBJ2-2	14	TGTGCCAGCAGTCCCCGGGATTACACCGGGGAGCTGTTTTTT	CASSPRDYTGELFF
.	TRBV27	.	TRBJ1-2	14	TGTGCCAGCAGTTCGGGGGGTCTAAACTATGGCTACACCTTC	CASSSGGLNYGYTF
.	TRBV28	.	TRBJ2-4	17	TGTGCCAGCAGCCCGTGGGGGCGACTCATAGCCAAAAACATTCAGTACTTC	CASSPWGRLIAKNIQYF
TRBD1	TRBV3-1/TRBV3-2	.	TRBJ1-4	15	TGTGCCAGCAGCCAAGGGACAGGGAAGGGAGAAAAACTGTTTTTT	CASSQGTGKGEKLFF
TRBD2	TRBV7-2	.	TRBJ2-1	14	TGTGCCAGCAGCCTCAAGGGACTAGTCAATGAGCAGTTCTTC	CASSLKGLVNEQFF
.	TRBV3-1/TRBV3-2	few	TRBJ1-1	12	TGTGCCAGCAGCCAAGCGCGGACTGAAGCTTTCTTT	CASSQARTEAFF
.	TRBV10-2	.	TRBJ2-5	12	TGCGCCAGCAGGGACAGACAAGAGACCCAGTACTTC	CASRDRQETQYF
TRBD2	TRBV6-4	.	TRBJ2-5	16	TGTGCCAGCAGTCCGGGACTAGCGGAACCGAGGGAGACCCAGTACTTC	CASSPGLAEPRETQYF
.	TRBV6-5	.	TRBJ1-5	14	TGTGCCAGCAGTTACTCGAGGGATTTGGAGCCCCAGCATTTT	CASSYSRDLEPQHF
.	TRBV28	few	TRBJ1-1	13	TGTGCCAGCAGTTTGCGGCTGAACACTGAAGCTTTCTTT	CASSLRLNTEAFF
TRBD1	TRBV2	.	TRBJ1-1	15	TGTGCCAGCAGCGCCGGGAAGAGACAGGGGGCTGAAGCTTTCTTT	CASSAGKRQGAEAFF
.	TRBV15	once	TRBJ1-4	16	TGTGCCACCAGCAAAACCGACAGTCGCGGAACAGAAAAACTGTTTTTT	CATSKTDSRGTEKLFF